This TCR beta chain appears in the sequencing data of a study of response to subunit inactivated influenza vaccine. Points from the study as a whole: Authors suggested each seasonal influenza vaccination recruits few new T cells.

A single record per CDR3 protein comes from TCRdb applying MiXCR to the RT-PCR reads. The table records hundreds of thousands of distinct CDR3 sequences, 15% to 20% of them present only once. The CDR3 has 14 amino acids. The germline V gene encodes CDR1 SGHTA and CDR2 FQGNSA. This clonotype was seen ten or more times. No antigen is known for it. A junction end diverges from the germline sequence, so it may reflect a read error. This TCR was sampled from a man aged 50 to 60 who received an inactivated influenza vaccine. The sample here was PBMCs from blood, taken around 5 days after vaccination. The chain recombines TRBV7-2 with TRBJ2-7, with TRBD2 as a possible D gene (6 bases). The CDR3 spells CASSLEAGTYEQYF. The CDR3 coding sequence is TGCGCCAGCAGCTTGGAGGCGGGAACCTACGAGCAGTACTTC. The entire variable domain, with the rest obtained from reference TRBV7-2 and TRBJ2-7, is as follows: GAGVSQSPSNKVTEKGKDVELRCDPISGHTALYWYRQSLGQGLEFLIYFQGNSAPDKSGLPSDRFSAERTGGSVSTLTIQRTQQEDSAVYLCASSLEAGTYEQYFGPGTRLTVT.